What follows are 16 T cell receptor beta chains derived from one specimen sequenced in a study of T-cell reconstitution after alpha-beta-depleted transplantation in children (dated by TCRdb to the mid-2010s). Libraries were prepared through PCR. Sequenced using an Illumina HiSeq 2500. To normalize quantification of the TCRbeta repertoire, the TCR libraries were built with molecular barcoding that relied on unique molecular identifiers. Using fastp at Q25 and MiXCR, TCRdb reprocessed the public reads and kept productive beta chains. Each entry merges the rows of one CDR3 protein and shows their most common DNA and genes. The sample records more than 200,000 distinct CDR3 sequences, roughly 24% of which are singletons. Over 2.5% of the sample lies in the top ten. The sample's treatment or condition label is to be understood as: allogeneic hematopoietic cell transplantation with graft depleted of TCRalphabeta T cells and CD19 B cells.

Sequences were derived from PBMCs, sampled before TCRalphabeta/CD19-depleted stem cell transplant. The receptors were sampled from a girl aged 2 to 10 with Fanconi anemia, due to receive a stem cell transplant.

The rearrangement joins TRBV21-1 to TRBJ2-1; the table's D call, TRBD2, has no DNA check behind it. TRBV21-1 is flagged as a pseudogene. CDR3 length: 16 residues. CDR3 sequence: CASSKALADEYNEQFF. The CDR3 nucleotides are TGTGCCAGCAGCAAAGCGCTAGCGGATGAATACAATGAGCAGTTCTTC.

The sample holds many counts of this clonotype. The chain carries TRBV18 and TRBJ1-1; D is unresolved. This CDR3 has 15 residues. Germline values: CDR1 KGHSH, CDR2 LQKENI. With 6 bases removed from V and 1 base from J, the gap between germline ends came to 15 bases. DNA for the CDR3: TGTGCCAGCTCGGCGGTCGCGGTGGGGAACACTGAAGCTTTCTTT. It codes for CASSAVAVGNTEAFF.

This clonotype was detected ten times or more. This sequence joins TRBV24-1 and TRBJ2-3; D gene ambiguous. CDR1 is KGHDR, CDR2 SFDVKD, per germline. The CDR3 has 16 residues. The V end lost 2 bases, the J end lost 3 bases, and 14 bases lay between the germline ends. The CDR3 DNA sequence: TGTGCCACCAGTGATTCTTCGGCGTCCGTAACAGATACGCAGTATTTT. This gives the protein CATSDSSASVTDTQYF.

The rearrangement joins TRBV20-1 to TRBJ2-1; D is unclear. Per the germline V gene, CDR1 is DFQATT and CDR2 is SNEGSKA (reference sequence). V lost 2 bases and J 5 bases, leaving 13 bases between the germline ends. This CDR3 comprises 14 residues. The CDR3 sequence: CSARWPPPDNEQFF. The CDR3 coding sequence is TGCAGTGCTAGATGGCCCCCCCCGGACAATGAGCAGTTCTTC.

The CDR3 loop reads CASSQGAASSYEQYF. The CDR3 coding sequence is TGCGCCAGCAGCCAAGGAGCCGCTAGCTCCTACGAGCAGTACTTC. The chain links TRBV4-1 to TRBJ2-7; D gene ambiguous. V lost 1 base and J 0 bases, leaving 10 bases between the germline ends. Germline values: CDR1 MGHRA, CDR2 YSYEKL. This CDR3 is 15 amino acids long.

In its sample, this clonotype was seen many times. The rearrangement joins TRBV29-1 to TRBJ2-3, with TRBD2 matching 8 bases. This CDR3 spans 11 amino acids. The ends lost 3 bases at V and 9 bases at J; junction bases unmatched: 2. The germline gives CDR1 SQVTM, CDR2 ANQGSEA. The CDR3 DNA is TGCAGCGTTGACCGGGGGGGCACGCAGTATTTT. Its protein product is CSVDRGGTQYF.

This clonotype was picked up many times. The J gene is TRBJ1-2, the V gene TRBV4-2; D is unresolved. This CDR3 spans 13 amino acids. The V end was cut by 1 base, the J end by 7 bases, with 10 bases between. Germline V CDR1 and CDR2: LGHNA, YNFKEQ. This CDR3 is CASSQAAPGGYTF. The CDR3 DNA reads TGTGCCAGCAGCCAAGCCGCCCCGGGTGGCTACACCTTC.

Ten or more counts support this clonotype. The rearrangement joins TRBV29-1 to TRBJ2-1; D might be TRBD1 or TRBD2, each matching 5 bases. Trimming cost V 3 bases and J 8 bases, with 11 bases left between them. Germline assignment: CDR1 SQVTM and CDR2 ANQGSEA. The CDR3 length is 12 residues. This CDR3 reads CSVDQGVDEQFF. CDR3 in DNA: TGCAGCGTTGATCAGGGAGTGGATGAGCAGTTCTTC.

CDR3 in DNA: TGTGCCAGCAGCTTAGTTCCTCTAGGCGGCTACGAGCAGTACTTC. This encodes CASSLVPLGGYEQYF. The rearrangement uses TRBV11-2 and TRBJ2-7; D remains ambiguous. The CDR3 has 15 residues. Germline CDR1 is SGHAT and CDR2 is FQNNGV. The V end lost 1 base, the J end lost 3 bases, and 13 bases lay between the germline ends.

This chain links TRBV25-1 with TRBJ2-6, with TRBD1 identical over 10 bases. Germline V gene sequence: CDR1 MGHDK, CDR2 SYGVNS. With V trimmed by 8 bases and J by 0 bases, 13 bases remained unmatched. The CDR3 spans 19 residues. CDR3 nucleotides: TGTGCCAGCTCAAACCTCCGGGACAGGGGCCACTCTGGGGCCAACGTCCTGACTTTC. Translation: CASSNLRDRGHSGANVLTF.

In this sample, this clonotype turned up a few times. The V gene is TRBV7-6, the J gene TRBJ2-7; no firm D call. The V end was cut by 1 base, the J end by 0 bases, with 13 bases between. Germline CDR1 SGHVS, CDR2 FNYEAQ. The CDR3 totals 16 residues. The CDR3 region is CASSLGTGESSYEQYF. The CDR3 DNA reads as TGTGCCAGCAGCTTAGGGACGGGCGAAAGCTCCTACGAGCAGTACTTC.

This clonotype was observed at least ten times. CDR3 amino acids: CASRGGQGSVETQYF. For the CDR3, the DNA is TGTGCCAGCAGGGGAGGACAGGGATCGGTGGAGACCCAGTACTTC. The chain employs TRBV12-3 or TRBV12-4 and TRBJ2-5; TRBD1 agrees at 8 bases. V lost 6 bases to trimming and J lost 5 bases; unmatched junction nucleotides: 11. The CDR3 has 15 residues.

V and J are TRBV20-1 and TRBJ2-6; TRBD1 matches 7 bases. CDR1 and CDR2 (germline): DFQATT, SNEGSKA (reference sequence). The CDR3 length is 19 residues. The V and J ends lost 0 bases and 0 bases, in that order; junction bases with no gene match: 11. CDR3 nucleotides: TGCAGTGCTAGAGACCCCTCAAGGACAGGAATCTCTGGGGCCAACGTCCTGACTTTC. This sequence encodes CSARDPSRTGISGANVLTF.

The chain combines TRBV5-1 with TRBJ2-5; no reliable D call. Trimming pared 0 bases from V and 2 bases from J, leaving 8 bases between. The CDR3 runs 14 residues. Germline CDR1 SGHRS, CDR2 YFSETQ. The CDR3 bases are TGCGCCAGCAGCTTGGGCCAGTCTCAAGAGACCCAGTACTTC. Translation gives CASSLGQSQETQYF. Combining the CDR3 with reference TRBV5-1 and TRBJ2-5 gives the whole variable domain KAGVTQTPRYLIKTRGQQVTLSCSPISGHRSVSWYQQTPGQGLQFLFEYFSETQRNKGNFPGRFSGRQFSNSRSEMNVSTLELGDSALYLCASSLGQSQETQYFGPGTRLLVL.

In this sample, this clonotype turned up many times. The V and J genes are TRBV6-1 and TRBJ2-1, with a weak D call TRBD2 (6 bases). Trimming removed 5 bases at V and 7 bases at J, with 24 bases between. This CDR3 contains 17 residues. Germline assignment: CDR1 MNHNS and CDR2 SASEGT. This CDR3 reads CASSRRAGRIEGNEQFF. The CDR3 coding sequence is TGTGCCAGCAGTAGGCGCGCGGGGCGGATCGAAGGGAATGAGCAGTTCTTC.

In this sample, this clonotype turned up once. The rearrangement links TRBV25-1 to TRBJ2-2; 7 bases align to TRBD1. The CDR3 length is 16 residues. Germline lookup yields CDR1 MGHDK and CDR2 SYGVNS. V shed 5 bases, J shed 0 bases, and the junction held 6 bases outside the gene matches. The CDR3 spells CASSPWTGSNTGELFF. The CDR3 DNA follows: TGTGCCAGCAGTCCATGGACAGGCTCGAACACCGGGGAGCTGTTTTTT.